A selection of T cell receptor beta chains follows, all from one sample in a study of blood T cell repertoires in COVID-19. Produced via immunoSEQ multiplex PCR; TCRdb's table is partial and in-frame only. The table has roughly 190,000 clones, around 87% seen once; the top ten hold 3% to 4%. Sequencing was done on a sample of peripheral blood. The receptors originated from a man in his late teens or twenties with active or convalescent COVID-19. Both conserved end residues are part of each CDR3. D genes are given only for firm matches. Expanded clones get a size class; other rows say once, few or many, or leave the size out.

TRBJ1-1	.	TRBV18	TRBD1	TGTGCCAGCTCACCCTCGACGGGGACAGCCGAAGCTTTCTTT	CASSPSTGTAEAFF
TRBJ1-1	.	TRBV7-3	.	TGTGCCAGCAGCTTATTCATGAACACTGAAGCTTTCTTT	CASSLFMNTEAFF
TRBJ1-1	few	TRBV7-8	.	TGTGCCAGCAGCCCGGTTGGGGCTCAAGGTGGAGCTTTCTTT	CASSPVGAQGGAFF
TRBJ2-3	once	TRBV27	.	TGTGCCAGCAGTTCCTCGGGAATAGATACGCAGTATTTT	CASSSSGIDTQYF
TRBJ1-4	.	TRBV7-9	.	TGTGCCAGCAGCTTAGGAGTCTCAACTAATGAAAAACTGTTTTTT	CASSLGVSTNEKLFF
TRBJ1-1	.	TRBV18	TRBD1	TGTGCCAGCGCGTACCCGACAGGGGCTAACACTGAAGCTTTCTTT	CASAYPTGANTEAFF
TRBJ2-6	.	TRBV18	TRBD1	TGTGCCAGCTCACGAGCGGGACAGGGGGCTGGGGCCAACGTCCTGACTTTC	CASSRAGQGAGANVLTF
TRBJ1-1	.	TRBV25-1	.	TGTGCCAGCAGTGCGCCCGGGGAAGCGACTGAAGCTTTCTTT	CASSAPGEATEAFF
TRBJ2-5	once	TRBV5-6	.	TGTGCCAGCAGCTTGGGTCTAATAGAGACCCAGTACTTC	CASSLGLIETQYF
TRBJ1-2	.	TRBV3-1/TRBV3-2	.	TGTGCCGTCTCAGGGTCCTCAGACTATGGCTACACCTTC	CAVSGSSDYGYTF
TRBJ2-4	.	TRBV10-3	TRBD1	TGTGCCTCATCCGCGGGACAGGAAAACAAAAACATTCAGTACTTC	CASSAGQENKNIQYF
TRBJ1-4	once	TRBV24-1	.	TGTGCCACCAGTGAATACGACACTGGAAAACTGTTTTTT	CATSEYDTGKLFF
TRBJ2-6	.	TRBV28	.	TGTGCCAGCAGTTTGGTCAGGGCCGTTCCTGGGGCCAACGTCCTGACTTTC	CASSLVRAVPGANVLTF
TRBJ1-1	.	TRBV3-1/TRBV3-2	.	TGTGCCAGCAGCCAAGATTTTCGAGGGACTGAAGCTTTCTTT	CASSQDFRGTEAFF
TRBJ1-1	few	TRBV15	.	TGTGCCACCAGCAGGGTGGACAGTTACACTGAAGCTTTCTTT	CATSRVDSYTEAFF
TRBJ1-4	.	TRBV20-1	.	TGCAGTGCTAGTCTTCGCGGGGCTGAAAAACTGTTTTTT	CSASLRGAEKLFF
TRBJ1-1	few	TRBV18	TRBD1	TGTGCCAGCTCACCACAGGGACAGGCGAACACTGAAGCTTTCTTT	CASSPQGQANTEAFF
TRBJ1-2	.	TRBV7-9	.	TGTGCCAGCAGCTTAGCGGAGCGCAAATTCTATGGCTACACCTTC	CASSLAERKFYGYTF
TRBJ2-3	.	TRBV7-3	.	TGTGCCAGCAGCTCCGTCCTGTTATCAGATACGCAGTATTTT	CASSSVLLSDTQYF
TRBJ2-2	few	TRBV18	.	TGTGCCAGCTCTCCCGACTCCTACACCGGGGAGCTGTTTTTT	CASSPDSYTGELFF
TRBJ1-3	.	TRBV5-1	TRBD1	TGCGCCAGCAGACCTACAGGGGCGGCTGGAAACACCATATATTTT	CASRPTGAAGNTIYF
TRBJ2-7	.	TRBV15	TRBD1	TGTGCCACCAGCAAACCAGGGGGACAGAGCTCCTACGAGCAGTACTTC	CATSKPGGQSSYEQYF
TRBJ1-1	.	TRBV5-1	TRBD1	TGCGCCAGCAGCTTTGGGACAGGGAACACTGAAGCTTTCTTT	CASSFGTGNTEAFF
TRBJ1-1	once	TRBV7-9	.	TGTGCCAGCAGCTTAATGGGACCAGGGAGGGCTGAAGCTTTCTTT	CASSLMGPGRAEAFF
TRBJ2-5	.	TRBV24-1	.	TGTGCCACCAGTGATTTAGGCAGGGGAGAGGAGACCCAGTACTTC	CATSDLGRGEETQYF
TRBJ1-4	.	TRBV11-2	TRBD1	TGTGCCAGCAGCTTAGTACAGGGGCAACTGTTTTTT	CASSLVQGQLFF
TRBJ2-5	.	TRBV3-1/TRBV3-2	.	TGTGCCAGCAGTCCAAGATCCACAGGATTGGAGACCCAGTACTTC	CASSPRSTGLETQYF
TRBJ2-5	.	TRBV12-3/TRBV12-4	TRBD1	TGTGCCAGCAGTTCCTCCGGGACAGAGTACTTC	CASSSSGTEYF
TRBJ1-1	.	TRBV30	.	TGTGCCTGGCAGGGGAACACTGAAGCTTTCTTT	CAWQGNTEAFF
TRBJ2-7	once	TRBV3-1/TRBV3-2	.	TGTGCCAGCAGCCATCAGAGGCTCGAGCAGTACTTC	CASSHQRLEQYF
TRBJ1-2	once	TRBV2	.	TGTGCCAGCAGTGTCTACTATGGCTACACCTTC	CASSVYYGYTF
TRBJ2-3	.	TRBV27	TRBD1	TGTGCCAGCAGTTTTCTCTCGGACAGGGGGGCAGATACGCAGTATTTT	CASSFLSDRGADTQYF
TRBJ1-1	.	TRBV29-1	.	TGCAGCGTTGAAGATCGGCGGGGGTTGAAAACTGAAGCTTTCTTT	CSVEDRRGLKTEAFF
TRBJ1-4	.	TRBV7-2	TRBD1	TGTGCCAGCAGCTTAACGACAGGGAGAGGCGAAAAACTGTTTTTT	CASSLTTGRGEKLFF
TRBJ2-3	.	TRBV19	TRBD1	TGTGCCAGTACCCACCGCGGGACAGGGTGGAATACGCAGTATTTT	CASTHRGTGWNTQYF
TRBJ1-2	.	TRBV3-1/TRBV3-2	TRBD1	TGTGCCAGCAGTTTTCCGGGACAGGGTGCTTATGGCTACACCTTC	CASSFPGQGAYGYTF
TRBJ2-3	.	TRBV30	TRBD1	TGTGCCTGGAGTGTACCTGTTAAGGGGGCCAAGCGCACAGATACGCAGTATTTT	CAWSVPVKGAKRTDTQYF
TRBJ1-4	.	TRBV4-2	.	TGTGCCAGCAGCCAAGATCCCAGGGGATCAGTAGCTAATGAAAAACTGTTTTTT	CASSQDPRGSVANEKLFF
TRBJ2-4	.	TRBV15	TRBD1	TGTGCCACCAGTGGACAGGAAAACATTCAGTACTTC	CATSGQENIQYF
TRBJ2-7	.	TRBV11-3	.	TGTGCCAGCAGCCGGCTGGGGGCACACTACGAGCAGTACTTC	CASSRLGAHYEQYF